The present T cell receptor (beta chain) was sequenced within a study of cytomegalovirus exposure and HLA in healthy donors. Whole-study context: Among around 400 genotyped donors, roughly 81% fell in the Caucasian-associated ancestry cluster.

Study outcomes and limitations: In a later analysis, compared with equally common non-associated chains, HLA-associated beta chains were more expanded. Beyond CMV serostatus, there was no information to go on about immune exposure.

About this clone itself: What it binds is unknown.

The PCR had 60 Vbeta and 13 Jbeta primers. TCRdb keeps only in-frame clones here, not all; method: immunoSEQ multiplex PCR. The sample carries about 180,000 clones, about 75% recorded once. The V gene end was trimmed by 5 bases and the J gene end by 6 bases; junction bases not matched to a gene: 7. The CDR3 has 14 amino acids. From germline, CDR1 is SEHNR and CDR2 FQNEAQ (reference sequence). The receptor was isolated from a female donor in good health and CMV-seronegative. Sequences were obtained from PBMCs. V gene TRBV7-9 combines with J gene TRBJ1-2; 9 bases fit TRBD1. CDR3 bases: TGTGCCAGCAGCCTCGGACAGGGGCAGGATGGCTACACCTTC. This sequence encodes CASSLGQGQDGYTF.